These 20 T cell receptor beta chains were all obtained from the same sample, sequenced in a study of blood T cell repertoires in COVID-19. The method was immunoSEQ multiplex PCR; TCRdb's version includes in-frame clones alone and lacks a portion of them. The profile shows tens of thousands of clones, around 88% of them singletons. The sequenced sample was peripheral blood. The receptor source for this set is an elderly man with active or convalescent COVID-19.

This clone was found once. The J gene is TRBJ1-5, the V gene TRBV7-2; TRBD1 matches at 7 bases. There are 14 residues in the CDR3. The ends lost 1 base at V and 7 bases at J; junction bases unmatched: 4. Per the germline V gene, CDR1 is SGHTA and CDR2 is FQGNSA. The CDR3 region has the DNA TGTGCCAGCAGCTTAGGGACAGGACGACAGCCCCAGCATTTT. Amino acid sequence: CASSLGTGRQPQHF. Complete variable domain (other parts from reference TRBV7-2 and TRBJ1-5): GAGVSQSPSNKVTEKGKDVELRCDPISGHTALYWYRQSLGQGLEFLIYFQGNSAPDKSGLPSDRFSAERTGGSVSTLTIQRTQQEDSAVYLCASSLGTGRQPQHFGDGTRLSIL.

V usage is TRBV19 and J usage is TRBJ2-2, with 7 positions matching TRBD1. The CDR3 loop spans 15 amino acids. V lost 5 bases, J lost 0 bases, and 3 bases stayed unmatched. Germline V lookup: CDR1 LNHDA, CDR2 SQIVND (reference sequence). This chain's CDR3 is CASSRGGANTGELFF. CDR3 sequence (DNA): TGTGCCAGTAGTCGAGGGGGCGCGAACACCGGGGAGCTGTTTTTT.

This clone was seen once. The chain uses TRBV7-6 and TRBJ2-3; TRBD2 matches 8 bases. Germline CDR1 reads SGHVS; CDR2 reads FNYEAQ. CDR3 length: 16 residues. V shed 1 base and J 4 bases; nucleotides not matched to a gene: 7. The CDR3 region is CASSLDRAGGSDTQYF. CDR3 DNA: TGTGCCAGCAGCTTAGATCGGGCGGGAGGTTCAGATACGCAGTATTTT.

The rearrangement links TRBV2 to TRBJ1-5, with D perhaps matching TRBD1 (5 bases). The ends were cut back, 8 bases at V and 6 bases at J, with 20 bases in the middle. This CDR3 region has 15 residues. The germline V gene has CDR1 SNHLY and CDR2 FYNNEI. The CDR3 nucleotides are TGTGCCAGCTTACCCGAATCCGGGGGAGGTCAGCCCCAGCATTTT. It specifies CASLPESGGGQPQHF.

The chain joins TRBV5-1 to TRBJ2-5, with a tentative D call TRBD2 (6 bases). Trimming pared 4 bases from V and 7 bases from J, leaving 17 bases between. Germline V gene lookup returns CDR1 SGHRS and CDR2 YFSETQ. This CDR3 comprises 14 residues. The CDR3 DNA reads TGCGCCAGCAGCCTGATTTCTCCAGCGGGGACCCAGTACTTC. Its protein is CASSLISPAGTQYF. The complete variable domain, with remaining parts taken from reference TRBV5-1 and TRBJ2-5, reads KAGVTQTPRYLIKTRGQQVTLSCSPISGHRSVSWYQQTPGQGLQFLFEYFSETQRNKGNFPGRFSGRQFSNSRSEMNVSTLELGDSALYLCASSLISPAGTQYFGPGTRLLVL.

V and J are TRBV7-8 and TRBJ2-2; TRBD1 is a possible D gene (5 bases). The germline CDR1 and CDR2 sequences are SGHVS and FQNEAQ. CDR3 length: 14 residues. The germline V and J ends were trimmed by 3 bases and 1 base, with 6 bases remaining between them. CDR3 protein: CASSLTENTGELFF. In DNA, the CDR3 is TGTGCCAGCAGCTTGACAGAGAACACCGGGGAGCTGTTTTTT.

This sequence joins TRBV5-1 and TRBJ2-5; possibly TRBD1 for D (6 bases). CDR3 size: 14 residues. Germline values: CDR1 SGHRS, CDR2 YFSETQ. V was shortened by 2 bases and J by 4 bases, with 12 bases between the two germline ends. The CDR3 loop is CASSLQGERETQYF. In DNA, the CDR3 is TGCGCCAGCAGCTTACAGGGAGAAAGAGAGACCCAGTACTTC.

In its sample, this clone was seen a few times. The rearrangement links TRBV15 to TRBJ2-5, with D maybe TRBD2 (6 bases). The V and J ends lost 1 base and 1 base respectively, with 16 bases between them. The CDR3 contains 17 residues. The V gene's germline CDR1 is LNHNV and CDR2 YYDKDF (reference sequence). This CDR3 reads CATSRGFGGAVQETQYF. The CDR3 DNA sequence: TGTGCCACCAGCAGAGGGTTCGGAGGGGCCGTCCAAGAGACCCAGTACTTC.

The chain recombines TRBV19 with TRBJ2-7, with D perhaps matching TRBD2 (6 bases). The CDR3 has 10 residues. V was pared by 9 bases and J by 4 bases, with 7 bases between. Germline values: CDR1 LNHDA, CDR2 SQIVND (reference sequence). CDR3 sequence reads: CASGGYEQYF. In nucleotides, the CDR3 is TGTGCCAGCGGAGGGTACGAGCAGTACTTC.

The chain employs TRBV18 and TRBJ2-3; 8 bases map to TRBD2. Germline V gene lookup returns CDR1 KGHSH and CDR2 LQKENI. The CDR3 spans 16 residues. V was pared by 3 bases and J by 4 bases, with 9 bases of the junction left unmatched. In DNA, the CDR3 is TGTGCCAGCTCACCTCTAGCGGGCATTACGGCAGATACGCAGTATTTT. Its protein is CASSPLAGITADTQYF.

This clone was counted only a few times. The chain recombines TRBV10-3 with TRBJ1-1; possibly TRBD1 for D (6 bases). The ends were cut back, 0 bases at V and 4 bases at J, with 12 bases in the middle. The CDR3 is 15 residues long. From germline, CDR1 is ENHRY and CDR2 SYGVKD. The CDR3 is CAISESSGGGTEAFF. The DNA of the CDR3 is TGTGCCATCAGTGAGTCTTCGGGGGGCGGCACTGAAGCTTTCTTT.

In its sample, this clone was seen a few times. The chain employs TRBV28 and TRBJ2-7, with D tentatively TRBD2 (6 bases). V shed 2 bases and J shed 5 bases, with 10 bases lying between them. Germline assignment: CDR1 MDHEN and CDR2 SYDVKM. The CDR3 totals 13 residues. For the CDR3, the DNA is TGTGCCAGCAGTTTAGGAGGGGAACACGAGCAGTACTTC. It codes for CASSLGGEHEQYF.

The rearrangement uses TRBV3-1 (or the pseudogene TRBV3-2) and TRBJ1-1; weak D call: TRBD1 (5 bases). Germline assignment: CDR1 LGHDT and CDR2 YNNKEL (reference sequence). The CDR3 is 13 residues long. Trimming left V 7 bases short and J 4 bases short, with 13 bases between. The CDR3 here is CASTTIQGTEAFF. The CDR3 region has the DNA TGTGCCAGCACCACAATCCAGGGCACTGAAGCTTTCTTT.

This chain links TRBV2 with TRBJ1-1; no clear D gene. V was cut by 4 bases and J by 4 bases, with 13 bases left in between. The CDR3 extends over 14 amino acids. Looked up from germline, CDR1 is SNHLY and CDR2 is FYNNEI. This chain's CDR3 is CASSGRDFVTEAFF. In DNA form, the CDR3 reads TGTGCCAGCAGTGGGAGGGATTTCGTCACTGAAGCTTTCTTT.

This chain links TRBV2 with TRBJ1-1; D is perhaps TRBD1 (6 bases). The CDR3 has 13 residues. Trimming removed 4 bases from V and 1 base from J, with 7 bases in between. Germline V CDR1 and CDR2: SNHLY, FYNNEI. The CDR3 reads CASSVQGNTEAFF. The CDR3 DNA sequence: TGTGCCAGCAGTGTACAGGGGAACACTGAAGCTTTCTTT.

The chain carries TRBV7-2 and TRBJ2-1, with 12 bases aligning to TRBD2. The CDR3 spans 15 residues. V gave up 5 bases and J gave up 8 bases; unmatched junction bases: 7. Germline CDR1 is SGHTA and CDR2 is FQGNSA. The CDR3 sequence is CASSARLAGEDEQFF. CDR3 in DNA: TGTGCCAGCAGCGCCAGACTAGCGGGAGAGGATGAGCAGTTCTTC.

The rearrangement uses TRBV23-1 and TRBJ2-5; D remains ambiguous. Being an ORF, TRBV23-1 has a function that is uncertain. Trimming shortened V by 9 bases and J by 5 bases, and 4 bases separated the two germline ends. The CDR3 is 9 residues long. CDR3 amino acids: CARRETQYF. The CDR3 coding sequence is TGCGCCAGGCGGGAGACCCAGTACTTC.

The genes are TRBV7-6 and TRBJ2-6, with a tentative D call TRBD1 (6 bases). This CDR3 has 13 residues. V was trimmed by 4 bases and J by 9 bases, leaving 10 bases between them. The germline V gene encodes CDR1 SGHVS and CDR2 FNYEAQ. As DNA, the CDR3 is TGTGCCAGCAGCTCACAGGGCCTCAACGTCCTGACTTTC. It is translated as CASSSQGLNVLTF.

The chain couples TRBV7-9 to TRBJ1-1; D is unresolved. The CDR3 runs 14 residues. In germline, CDR1 is SEHNR, CDR2 FQNEAQ (reference sequence). V shed 5 bases and J shed 1 base, with 11 bases lying between them. CDR3 sequence: CASSGEPRNTEAFF. In nucleotides, the CDR3 is TGTGCCAGCAGCGGAGAACCCAGGAACACTGAAGCTTTCTTT.

This clone was detected once. The chain links TRBV27 to TRBJ1-2; D unresolved. Germline CDR1 reads MNHEY; CDR2 reads SMNVEV (reference sequence). V dropped 0 bases and J dropped 8 bases, with 10 bases sitting between them. This CDR3 comprises 13 residues. In DNA form, the CDR3 reads TGTGCCAGCAGTTTATCCGGAACGAGGGGCTACACCTTC. Its protein product is CASSLSGTRGYTF.